Following are 25 T cell receptor beta chains from one sample sequenced in a study of cytomegalovirus exposure and HLA in healthy donors. Researchers ran the PCR with 60 Vbeta and 13 Jbeta primers. Produced via immunoSEQ multiplex PCR; TCRdb's table is partial and in-frame only. This sample has under 200,000 clones; roughly 12% occur once, and the top ten carry 7.8%. The specimen was PBMCs. The receptor set was obtained from a man aged 50 or older in good health and CMV-seropositive.

V gene TRBV10-1 combines with J gene TRBJ2-1; D perhaps matches TRBD2 (6 bases). The CDR3 consists of 15 residues. Per the germline V gene, CDR1 is WNHNN and CDR2 is SYGVQD (reference sequence). Deletions cut 6 bases from V and 0 bases from J, with 12 bases between. CDR3 sequence reads: CASSRGGRSYNEQFF. In nucleotides, the CDR3 is TGCGCCAGCAGCCGGGGAGGACGCTCCTACAATGAGCAGTTCTTC.

V and J are TRBV7-2 and TRBJ2-7; D uncertain. The CDR3 totals 13 residues. Germline V gene lookup returns CDR1 SGHTA and CDR2 FQGNSA. V was shortened by 5 bases and J by 2 bases, with 10 bases between the two germline ends. The CDR3 region is CASSRGSTYEQYV. For the CDR3, the DNA is TGTGCCAGCAGCCGCGGCTCCACCTACGAGCAGTACGTC.

This sequence joins TRBV6-5 and TRBJ1-3; TRBD1 aligns across 7 bases. CDR3 size: 15 residues. J gave up 4 bases and V 6 bases, and 9 bases lay outside the gene matches. Germline assignment: CDR1 MNHEY and CDR2 SVGAGI. The CDR3 region has the DNA TGTGCCAGCAGATCAACGGGACAGAAAGGAAACACCATATATTTT. It yields the protein CASRSTGQKGNTIYF.

This clone was picked up a small number of times. CDR3 sequence: CASSSGSVPEAFF. Written as DNA, the CDR3 is TGTGCCAGCAGCTCCGGGAGTGTGCCTGAAGCTTTCTTT. The chain employs TRBV9 and TRBJ1-1; D remains unclear. CDR1 and CDR2 from the germline V gene are SGDLS and YYNGEE. The CDR3 is 13 residues long. V was trimmed by 4 bases and J by 6 bases, leaving 13 bases between them. Complete variable domain (other parts from reference TRBV9 and TRBJ1-1): DSGVTQTPKHLITATGQRVTLRCSPRSGDLSVYWYQQSLDQGLQFLIQYYNGEERAKGNILERFSAQQFPDLHSELNLSSLELGDSALYFCASSSGSVPEAFFGQGTRLTVV.

The genes are TRBV19 and TRBJ1-2; D may be TRBD1 (6 bases). The CDR3 consists of 13 residues. V shed 8 bases and J shed 1 base, with 11 bases lying between them. CDR1 is LNHDA and CDR2 is SQIVND in the germline V gene (reference sequence). The CDR3 protein is CASRTARNYGYTF. The CDR3 DNA reads as TGTGCCAGTCGGACAGCACGTAACTATGGCTACACCTTC.

J is TRBJ2-3 and V is TRBV29-1; 11 nucleotides line up with TRBD2. V gave up 7 bases and J gave up 4 bases; unmatched junction bases: 4. This CDR3 is built from 13 residues. Germline CDR1 and CDR2: SQVTM and ANQGSEA. The CDR3 nucleotides read TGCAGCGCCGTACTAGCGGGGGCAGATACGCAGTATTTT. It is translated as CSAVLAGADTQYF.

This chain connects TRBV19 to TRBJ1-4; possibly TRBD1 for D (5 bases). The V end was cut by 9 bases, the J end by 6 bases, with 17 bases between. The CDR3 runs 14 residues. CDR1 is LNHDA, CDR2 SQIVND, per germline (reference sequence). The CDR3 loop reads CASKPWGTDEKLFF. The CDR3 nucleotides read TGTGCCAGCAAGCCCTGGGGGACTGATGAAAAACTGTTTTTT.

The chain has TRBV7-9 and TRBJ1-2; a possible D gene is TRBD1 (6 bases). This CDR3 has 13 residues. The V end was cut by 1 base, the J end by 6 bases, with 9 bases between. CDR1 and CDR2 from the germline V gene are SEHNR and FQNEAQ (reference sequence). The CDR3: CASSLGAGDGYTF. In DNA form, the CDR3 reads TGTGCCAGCAGCTTAGGTGCAGGGGATGGCTACACCTTC.

The sample holds a few counts of this clone. This sequence joins TRBV11-3 and TRBJ2-7; 7 positions match TRBD2. J gave up 7 bases and V 0 bases, and 3 bases lay outside the gene matches. The germline V gene has CDR1 SGHNT and CDR2 YENEEA. The CDR3 length is 13 residues. The CDR3 is CASSLDLGGEQYV. As DNA, the CDR3 is TGTGCCAGCAGCTTAGACCTGGGGGGGGAGCAGTACGTC.

V usage is TRBV9 and J usage is TRBJ2-4; 7 nucleotides line up with TRBD2. Unmatched junction bases numbered 14, after V lost 3 bases and J lost 11 bases. The CDR3 sequence is 15 residues long. Germline CDR1 and CDR2: SGDLS and YYNGEE. Here the CDR3 DNA reads TGTGCCAGCAGCGGTGGGACCTCGGGACTACCTTTTCAGTACTTC. Protein product: CASSGGTSGLPFQYF.

This clone has only a few counts. The chain uses TRBV27 and TRBJ2-1; unclear D gene. Germline CDR1 is MNHEY and CDR2 is SMNVEV (reference sequence). The CDR3 sequence is 13 residues long. The germline V and J ends were trimmed by 1 base and 4 bases, with 5 bases remaining between them. The CDR3: CASSLFTYNEQFF. The CDR3 DNA is TGTGCCAGCAGTTTATTTACTTACAATGAGCAGTTCTTC.

Worth noting for this clone: The same CDR3 can be traced to other DNA sequences in this sample. The chain employs TRBV5-1 and TRBJ2-7; TRBD1 aligns across 9 bases. The CDR3 sequence is 14 residues long. With 4 bases clipped from V and 3 bases from J, the junction kept 5 bases outside the gene matches. CDR1 SGHRS and CDR2 YFSETQ come from the germline V gene. For the CDR3, the DNA is TGCGCCAGCAGCAGGCCGGGACAGGGCTACGAGCAGTACTTC. Amino acid sequence: CASSRPGQGYEQYF. Supplemented by reference TRBV5-1 and TRBJ2-7, the full variable domain reads KAGVTQTPRYLIKTRGQQVTLSCSPISGHRSVSWYQQTPGQGLQFLFEYFSETQRNKGNFPGRFSGRQFSNSRSEMNVSTLELGDSALYLCASSRPGQGYEQYFGPGTRLTVT.

V gene TRBV28 combines with J gene TRBJ1-3; D gene ambiguous. Germline V lookup: CDR1 MDHEN, CDR2 SYDVKM. This CDR3 region has 16 residues. Deletions cut 8 bases from V and 1 base from J, with 18 bases between. The CDR3 sequence: CASPGLAPHSGNTIYF. In nucleotides, the CDR3 is TGTGCCAGCCCCGGACTGGCCCCTCATTCTGGAAACACCATATATTTT.

The chain is built from TRBV2 and TRBJ1-1; the D gene is possibly TRBD1 (5 bases). CDR3 length equals 13 residues. Per the germline V gene, CDR1 is SNHLY and CDR2 is FYNNEI. V was cut by 7 bases and J by 1 base, with 10 bases left in between. Here the CDR3 DNA reads TGTGCCAGCACTGGACACCGGAACACTGAAGCTTTCTTT. Its protein is CASTGHRNTEAFF.

This clone was recorded once. This chain joins TRBV10-1 and TRBJ2-1; D not resolved. The germline CDR1 and CDR2 sequences are WNHNN and SYGVQD (reference sequence). This CDR3 has 13 amino acids. The germline V and J ends were trimmed by 6 bases and 6 bases, with 12 bases remaining between them. CDR3 region: CASSPRHSNEQFF. In DNA form, the CDR3 reads TGCGCCAGCAGCCCTCGACACTCCAATGAGCAGTTCTTC.

Only a few counts were recorded for this clone. This rearrangement joins TRBV18 to TRBJ2-1; D is perhaps TRBD1 (5 bases). Germline-derived CDR1 and CDR2 are KGHSH and LQKENI. The CDR3 runs 14 residues. Trimming left V 2 bases short and J 9 bases short, with 14 bases between. CDR3 loop: CASSPGWQGREQFF. CDR3 coding DNA: TGTGCCAGCTCACCAGGATGGCAGGGCCGTGAGCAGTTCTTC.

V usage is TRBV6-6 and J usage is TRBJ1-6, with D perhaps matching TRBD1 (6 bases). V was trimmed by 10 bases and J by 10 bases, leaving 20 bases between them. Germline lookup yields CDR1 MNHNY and CDR2 SVGAGI (reference sequence). CDR3 size: 14 residues. The CDR3 DNA follows: TGTGCCACTGAACGGGTTACAGGGAGATCACCCCTCCACTTT. Amino acids: CATERVTGRSPLHF.

V usage is TRBV2 and J usage is TRBJ2-1, with D perhaps matching TRBD2 (5 bases). Per the germline V gene, CDR1 is SNHLY and CDR2 is FYNNEI. The CDR3 runs 15 residues. V was shortened by 6 bases and J by 3 bases, with 15 bases between the two germline ends. The CDR3 is CASSLRTEVYNEQFF. The CDR3 DNA sequence: TGTGCCAGCAGCCTTCGGACGGAGGTCTACAATGAGCAGTTCTTC.

This clone was seen a few times. This chain joins TRBV11-3 and TRBJ2-3, with D perhaps matching TRBD2 (6 bases). Germline loops: CDR1 SGHNT, CDR2 YENEEA. The CDR3 contains 16 residues. V dropped 2 bases and J dropped 0 bases, with 12 bases sitting between them. For the CDR3, the DNA is TGTGCCAGCAGCTTACGATCCGGGGGTAGCACAGATACGCAGTATTTT. This codes for CASSLRSGGSTDTQYF. Looking up the rest from reference TRBV11-3 and TRBJ2-3 gives the full variable domain: EAGVVQSPRYKIIEKKQPVAFWCNPISGHNTLYWYLQNLGQGPELLIRYENEEAVDDSQLPKDRFSAERLKGVDSTLKIQPAELGDSAVYLCASSLRSGGSTDTQYFGPGTRLTVL.

This clone was counted only a few times. The chain joins TRBV10-1 to TRBJ1-2; the match to TRBD1 covers 12 bases. Per germline, CDR1 WNHNN and CDR2 SYGVQD (reference sequence). Unmatched junction bases numbered 19, after V lost 5 bases and J lost 0 bases. CDR3 length: 21 amino acids. As DNA, the CDR3 is TGCGCCAGCAGTCCCCCGGCACCCGGGACAGGGGGCTTTAAAACTAACTATGGCTACACCTTC. Translation: CASSPPAPGTGGFKTNYGYTF.

This clone was seen a handful of times. The chain uses TRBV2 and TRBJ1-6; D not certain. Trimming left V 6 bases short and J 1 base short, with 7 bases between. Germline V gene sequence: CDR1 SNHLY, CDR2 FYNNEI. The CDR3 contains 14 residues. The CDR3 DNA reads as TGTGCCAGCAGCCCCTTATCCTATAATTCACCCCTCCACTTT. Translation gives CASSPLSYNSPLHF.

The J gene is TRBJ2-7, the V gene TRBV5-1, with TRBD1 identical over 10 bases. Looked up from germline, CDR1 is SGHRS and CDR2 is YFSETQ. Trimming cost V 2 bases and J 3 bases; bases outside gene matches: 2. The CDR3 loop spans 14 amino acids. The CDR3 loop is CASSFGTGDYEQYF. The CDR3 DNA follows: TGCGCCAGCAGCTTTGGGACAGGGGACTACGAGCAGTACTTC.

The chain combines TRBV4-1 with TRBJ1-2; D is uncertain. The CDR3 is 14 amino acids. Germline V gene data show CDR1 as MGHRA and CDR2 as YSYEKL. V gave up 2 bases and J gave up 6 bases, with 13 bases separating them. The CDR3 protein is CASSQTHGRNGYTF. The CDR3 DNA reads as TGCGCCAGCAGCCAAACTCATGGGAGAAATGGCTACACCTTC.

As DNA, the CDR3 is TGTGCCAGCAGTGGAAAGCGGAGGTCCGGGGAGCTGTTTTTT. It yields the protein CASSGKRRSGELFF. The gene calls are TRBV2 and TRBJ2-2, with TRBD2 as a possible D gene (5 bases). V was cut by 4 bases and J by 6 bases, with 12 bases left in between. This CDR3 is built from 14 residues. The germline V gene has CDR1 SNHLY and CDR2 FYNNEI.

This clone was counted a few times. J is TRBJ1-2 and V is TRBV7-8, with a tentative D call TRBD1 (6 bases). This CDR3 has 14 residues. Germline V lookup: CDR1 SGHVS, CDR2 FQNEAQ. The V and J ends lost 3 bases and 7 bases respectively, with 15 bases between them. Written as DNA, the CDR3 is TGTGCCAGCAGCTTCGGGGGGCGGACGGTTGGCTACACCTTC. Protein product: CASSFGGRTVGYTF.